This entry is about one T cell receptor beta chain. The data originate from a study of blood T cell repertoires in COVID-19. Germline V CDR1 and CDR2: SNHLY, FYNNEI. V lost 10 bases and J 2 bases, leaving 18 bases between the germline ends. This CDR3 spans 15 amino acids. Clones were read by immunoSEQ multiplex PCR, and TCRdb kept only the in-frame ones, dropping some. The sample has around 240,000 clones; around 83% are singletons. The clonotype originates from a man aged 40-50 years with acute or convalescent COVID-19. The specimen sequenced was peripheral blood. This sequence joins TRBV2 and TRBJ2-1, with unresolved D. The CDR3 DNA is TGTGCCACAGAACCGCCATCCCGCCCCTACAATGAGCAGTTCTTC. Protein product: CATEPPSRPYNEQFF. The full variable domain, with the rest looked up from reference TRBV2 and TRBJ2-1, is EPEVTQTPSHQVTQMGQEVILRCVPISNHLYFYWYRQILGQKVEFLVSFYNNEISEKSEIFDDQFSVERPDGSNFTLKIRSTKLEDSAMYFCATEPPSRPYNEQFFGPGTRLTVL.